These 18 T cell receptor beta chains came from one sample sequenced in a study of cytomegalovirus exposure and HLA in healthy donors. Method: immunoSEQ multiplex PCR; TCRdb's copy keeps in-frame clones and lacks some. The data contain around 98,000 clones, 87% of them singletons. Source material: PBMCs. Receptors originate from a woman in her twenties or thirties in good health and CMV-seronegative.

Only a few counts were recorded for this clone. The V call is TRBV25-1, the J call TRBJ2-7; 7 positions agree with TRBD1. Germline trimming cut 2 bases from V and 4 bases from J; bases unmatched to any gene: 2. CDR1 is MGHDK, CDR2 SYGVNS, per germline. This CDR3 is built from 13 residues. The CDR3 DNA sequence: TGTGCCAGCAGTGAAGCAGGGGGTTACGAGCAGTACTTC. Its protein product is CASSEAGGYEQYF.

A remark on this clone: Within the sample, other DNA sequences also encode this same CDR3. The chain carries TRBV6-1 and TRBJ1-5; TRBD1 matches at 10 bases. The CDR3 has 14 residues. Germline CDR1 is MNHNS and CDR2 is SASEGT. Trimming removed 5 bases from V and 4 bases from J; junction bases left unmatched: 2. CDR3 protein: CASSWTGGNQPQHF. The CDR3 coding sequence is TGTGCCAGCAGTTGGACAGGGGGAAATCAGCCCCAGCATTTT.

V and J are TRBV28 and TRBJ1-2; unclear D gene. V lost 4 bases and J lost 5, with 5 bases in between. Germline lookup yields CDR1 MDHEN and CDR2 SYDVKM. This CDR3 region has 11 residues. The CDR3, as DNA: TGTGCCAGCAGTTCCCATTATGGCTACACCTTC. It is translated as CASSSHYGYTF.

This clone has only a few counts. This chain's CDR3 is CASSYGDRNTEAFF. The CDR3 DNA sequence: TGTGCCAGCAGTTACGGGGACAGGAACACTGAAGCTTTCTTT. The chain recombines TRBV6-5 with TRBJ1-1, with 7 bases identical to TRBD1. After removal of 2 bases from V and 1 base from J, the junction contained 1 base not matched to a gene. CDR3 length equals 14 residues. In germline, CDR1 is MNHEY, CDR2 SVGAGI.

This sequence joins TRBV7-2 and TRBJ2-1; 7 positions agree with TRBD2. Trimming took 5 bases from V and 2 from J; bases not matched to a gene: 15. The V gene's germline CDR1 is SGHTA and CDR2 FQGNSA. The CDR3 consists of 18 residues. Here the CDR3 DNA reads TGTGCCAGCAGCCTGGCCAGGGCGAGCGGGGCTACCTACAATGAGCAGTTCTTC. This encodes CASSLARASGATYNEQFF.

The chain combines TRBV29-1 with TRBJ1-1; TRBD1 agrees at 7 bases. V was pared by 2 bases and J by 11 bases, with 2 bases of the junction left unmatched. The CDR3 length is 10 residues. CDR1 and CDR2 (germline): SQVTM, ANQGSEA. The CDR3 loop reads CSVEQDRAFF. The CDR3 nucleotides read TGCAGCGTTGAACAGGACAGGGCTTTCTTT.

This rearrangement joins TRBV19 to TRBJ1-3; TRBD1 is a possible D gene (5 bases). Per germline, CDR1 LNHDA and CDR2 SQIVND (reference sequence). The CDR3 loop spans 16 amino acids. V was cut by 6 bases and J by 0 bases, with 15 bases left in between. CDR3 sequence: CASSPIRQTSGNTIYF. Written as DNA, the CDR3 is TGTGCCAGTAGCCCTATTCGACAGACCTCTGGAAACACCATATATTTT.

The sample holds one count of this clone. The J gene is TRBJ1-1, the V gene TRBV5-8; 9 bases are a match to TRBD1. CDR1 and CDR2 (germline): SGHTS, YDEGEE. J was trimmed by 11 bases and V by 2 bases; bases with no gene match: 4. CDR3 length equals 12 residues. In nucleotides, the CDR3 is TGTGCCAGCAGCTTCGGACAGGGGCATGCTTTCTTT. Encoded protein: CASSFGQGHAFF.

The gene calls are TRBV29-1 and TRBJ2-3; 7 bases align to TRBD2. V shed 0 bases, J shed 1 base, and the junction held 1 base outside the gene matches. The CDR3 is 14 amino acids. CDR1 and CDR2 (germline): SQVTM, ANQGSEA. The CDR3 spells CSVEDRGGTDTQYF. DNA of the CDR3: TGCAGCGTTGAAGACCGGGGGGGCACAGATACGCAGTATTTT.

This clone was seen just once. The genes are TRBV2 and TRBJ1-2; 11 positions match TRBD1. In germline, CDR1 is SNHLY, CDR2 FYNNEI. This CDR3 comprises 16 residues. Germline trimming cut 6 bases from V and 5 bases from J; bases unmatched to any gene: 11. CDR3 DNA sequence: TGTGCCAGCAGACCTTCCGGGACAGGGGGGTTGTATGGCTACACCTTC. Encoded protein: CASRPSGTGGLYGYTF.

The J gene is TRBJ1-5, the V gene TRBV6-5; D remains unclear. Germline CDR1 MNHEY, CDR2 SVGAGI. The V end lost 8 bases, the J end lost 6 bases, and 11 bases lay between the germline ends. The CDR3 has 12 residues. The CDR3 DNA reads as TGTGCCAGCGCGGGTCAAGGTCAGCCCCAGCATTTT. It encodes CASAGQGQPQHF.

The chain joins TRBV27 to TRBJ1-5, with 8 positions matching TRBD1. The V segment lost 4 bases and the J segment 1 base; nucleotides outside the gene matches: 6. The CDR3 loop spans 16 amino acids. CDR1 MNHEY and CDR2 SMNVEV come from the germline V gene (reference sequence). The CDR3 region is CASSSRQGLSNQPQHF. CDR3 DNA sequence: TGTGCCAGCAGTTCCCGACAGGGGTTAAGCAATCAGCCCCAGCATTTT.

The gene calls are TRBV9 and TRBJ1-1, with D uncertain. CDR3 size: 14 residues. Germline V gene data show CDR1 as SGDLS and CDR2 as YYNGEE. V lost 2 bases and J lost 1, with 9 bases in between. As DNA, the CDR3 is TGTGCCAGCAGCGTGAGAGGCACGAACACTGAAGCTTTCTTT. Amino acid sequence: CASSVRGTNTEAFF.

CDR3 sequence (DNA): TGTGCCAGCAGCAAAGCGGTGGAGGGAATCTCTGGGGCCAACGTCCTGACTTTC. It specifies CASSKAVEGISGANVLTF. The chain employs TRBV21-1 and TRBJ2-6; the D call TRBD2 from the table was never checked on the DNA. TRBV21-1 is shown as a pseudogene. There are 18 residues in the CDR3.

This rearrangement joins TRBV7-2 to TRBJ1-5; 11 bases agree with TRBD1. With V trimmed by 1 base and J by 2 bases, 1 base remained unmatched. The CDR3 length is 16 residues. Germline-derived CDR1 and CDR2 are SGHTA and FQGNSA. CDR3 protein: CASSLVGQGGNQPQHF. CDR3 nucleotide sequence: TGTGCCAGCAGCTTAGTGGGACAGGGGGGCAATCAGCCCCAGCATTTT.

The gene calls are TRBV5-1 and TRBJ2-1, with 14 bases lining up with TRBD2. Germline CDR1 and CDR2: SGHRS and YFSETQ. V lost 2 bases to trimming and J lost 6 bases; unmatched junction nucleotides: 4. The CDR3 totals 16 residues. This chain's CDR3 is CASSFSTSGGVNEQFF. The CDR3 DNA sequence: TGCGCCAGCAGCTTCTCGACTAGCGGGGGGGTCAATGAGCAGTTCTTC.

The chain has TRBV10-3 and TRBJ1-2; D is unclear. This CDR3 contains 15 residues. Germline V gene data show CDR1 as ENHRY and CDR2 as SYGVKD. The V and J ends lost 3 bases and 0 bases respectively, with 11 bases between them. The CDR3 nucleotides are TGTGCCATCAGTGACGGAGCTCTCTCTAACTATGGCTACACCTTC. Translation: CAISDGALSNYGYTF.

The chain employs TRBV4-3 and TRBJ1-2; 7 positions match TRBD1. Germline CDR1 LGHNA, CDR2 YSLEER. This CDR3 has 13 amino acids. Unmatched junction bases numbered 1, after V lost 4 bases and J lost 2 bases. This CDR3 reads CASSPDRNYGYTF. CDR3 sequence (DNA): TGCGCCAGCAGCCCGGACAGGAACTATGGCTACACCTTC.